This TCR beta chain was captured in a study of cytomegalovirus exposure and HLA in healthy donors. Repertoires were generated with immunoSEQ multiplex PCR, while TCRdb's copy carries only in-frame clones and drops some. Seen here are 250,000 or so clones, 85% to 90% observed once, and the top ten hold roughly 0.38%. Germline V gives CDR1 MNHEY, CDR2 SMNVEV (reference sequence). This CDR3 has 15 residues. The V end was cut by 3 bases, the J end by 2 bases, with 12 bases between. The receptor was isolated from a young woman in good health and CMV-seronegative. The rearrangement uses TRBV27 and TRBJ2-3; D is possibly TRBD1 (6 bases). The sample comprised PBMCs. The CDR3: CASSFEWGPTDTQYF. CDR3 sequence (DNA): TGTGCCAGCAGTTTCGAGTGGGGGCCCACAGATACGCAGTATTTT.